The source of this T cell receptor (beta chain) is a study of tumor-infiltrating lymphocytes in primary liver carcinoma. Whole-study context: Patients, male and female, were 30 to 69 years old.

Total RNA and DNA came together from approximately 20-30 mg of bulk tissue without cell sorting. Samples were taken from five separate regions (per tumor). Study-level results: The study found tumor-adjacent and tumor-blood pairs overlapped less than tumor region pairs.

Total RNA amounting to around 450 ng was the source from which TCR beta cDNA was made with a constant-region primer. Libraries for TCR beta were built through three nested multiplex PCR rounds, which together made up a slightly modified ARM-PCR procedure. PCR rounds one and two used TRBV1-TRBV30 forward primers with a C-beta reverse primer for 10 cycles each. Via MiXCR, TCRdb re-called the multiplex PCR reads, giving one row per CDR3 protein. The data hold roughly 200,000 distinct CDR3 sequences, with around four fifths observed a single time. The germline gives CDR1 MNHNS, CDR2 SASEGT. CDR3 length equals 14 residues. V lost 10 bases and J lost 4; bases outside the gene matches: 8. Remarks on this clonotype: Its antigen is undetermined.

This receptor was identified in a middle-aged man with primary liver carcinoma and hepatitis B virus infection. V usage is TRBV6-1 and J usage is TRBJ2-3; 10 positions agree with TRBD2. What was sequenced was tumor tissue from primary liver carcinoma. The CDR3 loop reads CANGDTSGADTQYF. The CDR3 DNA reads TGTGCCAACGGTGACACTAGCGGGGCAGATACGCAGTATTTT.